This T cell receptor (beta chain) emerged from a study of cytomegalovirus exposure and HLA in healthy donors (dated by TCRdb to about 2017). With regard to the full study: An earlier analysis of about 560 of the donors reported under 300 Gb of sequence data and approximately 120 million unique TCR beta sequences obtained from about 180 million T cells. To decide whether each TCR beta V gene segment behaved as functional or pseudogenic, an earlier analysis of 587 of the donors relied on high-throughput TCR beta sequencing. All discovery cohort repertoires had been generated using a single sequencing platform. The number of donors typed differed by locus, with about 629-630 for A, B, C, DRB1 and DQB1, 522 for DQA1, about 610 for DPA1, and roughly 450 for DPB1. About 310 gigabases of sequencing data and tens of millions of unique TCR sequences were included in an early release covering around 650 HLA-typed donors. A later genetic analysis took genome-wide SNP genotypes for about three fifths of the roughly 670 donors and used that subset as a discovery cohort. The study used immunosequencing to profile the T cell repertoires of 666 subjects and linked those repertoires to cytomegalovirus serostatus. Across 300 to 500 genotyped donors of the cohort, an average of about 250,000 unique TCR beta nucleotide sequences per donor were sequenced, and roughly 17% of those sequences were non-productive. The later analysis used no new phenotypic data to find candidate immune exposures, relying instead on TCR beta sequences and their occurrence across donors. In addition to the first cohort of approximately 650 subjects, a separate validation cohort of 120 different subjects was used. Donor age, sex, ethnicity and CMV serostatus were collected together with the repertoire data. Roughly five DR-DQ haplotypes were handled as single units for association and clustering because linkage in the cohort was strong. Among the roughly 400 genotyped donors, around 81% belonged to the genetic ancestry cluster associated with self-reported Caucasian donors. A later analysis re-examined previously published TCR beta repertoires from several hundred donors and added high-resolution HLA genotyping to investigate patterns of TCR occurrence. Both class I and class II loci were covered by HLA typing, at four-digit resolution. To predict cytomegalovirus infection status, the study brought together high-throughput TCR immunosequencing, statistical association of individual TCRs with disease status, and machine learning. The aim of the study was to test whether cataloging public T cell receptors could identify signatures of past pathogen exposure.

The germline V gene (reference sequence) yields SEHNR for CDR1 and FQNEAQ for CDR2. The CDR3 starts with the cysteine, ends with the phenylalanine, and has 15 residues. Only CDR3 DNA is held: 45 bases, read in frame from base 1. Deletion took 5 bases off V and 5 bases off J, with a span of 18 bases between the germline ends. Turning to this clone: Its target antigen remains unknown.

In total, 666 healthy bone marrow donors made up the cohort. Cohort members were all nominally healthy when sampled, although unrecorded immune exposures were likely present. The donor tested CMV seronegative and was one of the 352 seronegative cohort members. Each donor provided a peripheral blood sample, and peripheral blood mononuclear cells were used for TCR beta sequencing. Genomic DNA was extracted from the blood cell samples with the Qiagen DNeasy Blood Extraction Kit. Library construction relied on the immunoSEQ multiplex PCR assay. The multiplex PCR relied on a mix of 60 forward primers for TCR Vbeta segments and 13 reverse primers for TCR Jbeta segments. Amplification of the CDR3 region of rearranged TCR beta genes was performed with a multiplex PCR assay on genomic DNA. The amplified TCR beta libraries were sequenced on the Illumina HiSeq System as 87-base-pair reads. In the paper's pipeline: In a later analysis, 80 million or so unique TCR beta chains were counted across the 666 repertoires, and around 11 million of these chains were shared by at least two donors. Raw reads were error-corrected and collapsed into unique sequences with a nearest-neighbor algorithm that merged closely related sequences to remove PCR and sequencing errors. V, D and J gene segments were assigned by aligning CDR3 sequences to IMGT reference sequences. Each retained sequence needed at least a six-nucleotide match to both a V gene segment and a J gene segment. Rearrangements were classified as productive when the CDR3 lacked stop codons and remained in frame with V and J, and all other rearrangements were classified as non-productive. Following IMGT convention, CDR3 was defined as the stretch from the second conserved V-encoded cysteine up to the conserved J-encoded phenylalanine. Sequences without an unambiguous match to a single V gene segment were excluded from the earlier analysis of over 500 of the donors. In an earlier analysis of approximately 610 of the donors, V segments were called functional above 56.7% productive rearrangements and were called segregating when the between-donor standard deviation exceeded 5%. To diagnose cytomegalovirus status from the catalog of TCR beta chain sequences, a statistical classification framework was built. V and J gene assignment, in a later analysis, came from comparing TCR nucleotide sequences with IMGT/GENE-DB human TR gene sequences. Using the TCRdist pipeline, a later analysis assigned CDR3 sequences along with most-parsimonious VDJ recombination scenarios. In a later analysis, each TCR beta chain was defined by its CDR3 amino acid sequence together with its V-gene family, and reads lacking a unique V-gene family were excluded. As a way to deal with suspected cross-contamination and a sequencing artifact, a later analysis dropped over 550 nucleotide sequences that were highly shared and had low generation probability. For each public chain, a later analysis derived a clonal expansion index from normalized ranks of inferred template counts within each repertoire. In a later analysis, generation probabilities were computed using a VDJ recombination model fitted to out-of-frame rearrangements, and the results were checked against IGoR. A later analysis scored TCR-TCR, TCR-HLA and TCR-CMV co-occurrence with hypergeometric tests, applying a repertoire-size bias correction to TCR pairs. In a later analysis, false discovery rates were estimated by permuting HLA or CMV assignments 20 times. A later analysis grouped co-occurring TCRs with DBSCAN, adding TCRdist sequence similarity when clustering within HLA-allele-positive subsets. For co-occurrence clustering, repertoires with fewer than 30,000 or more than 120,000 public chains were excluded, along with five or six repertoires with anomalous nucleotide sharing. The clones in this table, taken by TCRdb from immuneACCESS, are in-frame only. Not every clone is retained; where verified, under half of the shortfall comes from an unresolved V gene, and the cause of the rest is unknown. V and J calls and clone size come straight from that table; D and trimming were deduced from the DNA. This sample's table lists 45,000 to 60,000 clones. The ten most abundant clones make up 2% to 2.5% of the sample.

The paper's findings and limits, for the study overall: In a later analysis, 15,000 to 20,000 TCR beta sequences were associated with specific HLA alleles at a false discovery rate of 0.05. The authors suggested that the approach could potentially be extended to other disease states and immunological phenotypes. In a later analysis, TCR association rates were found to vary across HLA loci, with the most associated TCRs seen for DRB1 alleles and the fewest for HLA-C alleles. Only TCR beta chains were sequenced in this cohort, and the absence of alpha or paired-chain data limited detectable features. An earlier analysis of approximately 540 of the donors showed that most TCR beta V segments appeared in productive rearrangements either about 87% or about 30% of the time, which broadly matched IMGT annotations. An association between a missense DCLRE1C variant and V-gene and J-gene trimming of TCR beta chains was found in a later genetic analysis and replicated in an independent cohort. A further reported finding was that TCR beta sequences accurately predicted the HLA-A and HLA-B alleles for most subjects in the first cohort. Over 15 rarely observed V segments, including chromosome 9 orphons, were excluded from the earlier analysis of a few hundred of the donors because counts were too low. A later analysis found that HLA-associated TCR beta chains were more clonally expanded and had lower generation probabilities than equally common non-associated chains. The presence/absence analyses assumed that sequencing depth was roughly uniform across donors, and that assumption may not be true. In a later analysis, several top co-occurrence clusters were reported to appear linked to parvovirus B19, influenza, CMV and Epstein-Barr virus. The classifier was reported to diagnose cytomegalovirus status with high specificity and sensitivity in both the original cohort and the validation cohort. Linkage disequilibrium might explain the correlated functional status among segregating V segments, but an unknown experimental factor could not be excluded. Three of the identified cytomegalovirus-associated TCR beta chains were confirmed in vitro to be specific for cytomegalovirus antigens. The study listed 150 to 200 TCR beta chains as associated with cytomegalovirus. The only immune exposure information available for the cohort was CMV serostatus. Most TCR sequences were seen in very few donors, while some public TCRs were found in many individuals. Assigning TCR associations to individual alleles was difficult when HLA alleles, especially DR and DQ, strongly co-occurred. The sequencing pipeline was judged likely to have produced a cluster of highly shared sequence variants as a technical artifact. According to a later analysis, most CMV-associated TCR beta chains appeared to be HLA-restricted, and the HLA associations seemed to be driven largely by CMV exposure. Compared with the approximately 670-donor mean, donors in an Asian-associated ancestry cluster had fewer N-insertions in productive TCRs, according to a later genetic analysis. The 87-base-pair reads could not distinguish some IMGT-functional V segments, including TRBV6-2 and TRBV6-3, so those segments were excluded. HLA typing was unavailable for some donors at each locus, so association tests used only the typed subset.

The receptor was derived from a female donor in good health and CMV-seronegative. Material for sequencing was PBMCs. The sequence links TRBV7-9 to TRBJ1-1; D gene: possibly TRBD1, on 6 matching bases. The base sequence is TGTGCCAGCAGCCCCGAAGGCAGGGGAAGTACTGAAGCTTTCTTT. Translated, it reads CASSPEGRGSTEAFF.